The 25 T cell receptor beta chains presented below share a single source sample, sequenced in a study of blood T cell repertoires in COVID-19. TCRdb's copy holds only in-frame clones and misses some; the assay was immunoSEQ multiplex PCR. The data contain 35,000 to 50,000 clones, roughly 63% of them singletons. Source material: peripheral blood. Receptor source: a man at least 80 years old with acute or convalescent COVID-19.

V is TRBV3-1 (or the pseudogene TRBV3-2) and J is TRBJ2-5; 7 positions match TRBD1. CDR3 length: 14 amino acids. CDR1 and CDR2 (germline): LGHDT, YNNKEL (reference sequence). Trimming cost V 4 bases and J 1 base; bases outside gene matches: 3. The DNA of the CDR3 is TGTGCCAGCAGCCTCCGGGACAGCCAAGAGACCCAGTACTTC. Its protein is CASSLRDSQETQYF.

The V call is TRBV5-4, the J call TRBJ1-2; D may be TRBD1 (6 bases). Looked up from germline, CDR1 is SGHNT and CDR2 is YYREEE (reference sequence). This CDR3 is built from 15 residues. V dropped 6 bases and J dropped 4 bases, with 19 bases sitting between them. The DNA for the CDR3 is TGTGCCAGCACCCGGAGGGGGGGAAGGGGCTATGGCTACACCTTC. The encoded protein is CASTRRGGRGYGYTF.

In nucleotides, the CDR3 is TGTGCCAGCAGCAAGGGGGCTGAAGCTTTCTTT. This encodes CASSKGAEAFF. The J gene is TRBJ1-1, the V gene TRBV11-3; D may be TRBD1 (6 bases). The CDR3 consists of 11 residues. V lost 5 bases and J lost 6, with 7 bases in between. Germline V gives CDR1 SGHNT, CDR2 YENEEA.

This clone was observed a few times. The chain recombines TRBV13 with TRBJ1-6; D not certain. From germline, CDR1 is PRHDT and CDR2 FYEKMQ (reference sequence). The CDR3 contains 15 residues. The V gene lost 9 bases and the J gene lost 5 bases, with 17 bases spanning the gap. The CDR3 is CASKEVAPDNSPLHF. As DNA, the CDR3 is TGTGCCAGTAAGGAGGTGGCCCCGGATAATTCACCCCTCCACTTT.

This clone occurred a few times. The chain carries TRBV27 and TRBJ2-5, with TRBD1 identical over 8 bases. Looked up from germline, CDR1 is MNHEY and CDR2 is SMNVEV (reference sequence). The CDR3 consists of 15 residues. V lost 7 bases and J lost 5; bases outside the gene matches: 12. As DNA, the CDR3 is TGTGCCAGCAAGATTTTCGGCGGGACAGGTGAGACCCAGTACTTC. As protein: CASKIFGGTGETQYF.

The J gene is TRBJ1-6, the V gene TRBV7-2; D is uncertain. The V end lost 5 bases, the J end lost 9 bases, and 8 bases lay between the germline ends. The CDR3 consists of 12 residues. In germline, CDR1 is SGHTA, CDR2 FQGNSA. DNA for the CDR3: TGTGCCAGCAGCCTAAGTCCTTCACCCCTCCACTTT. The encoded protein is CASSLSPSPLHF.

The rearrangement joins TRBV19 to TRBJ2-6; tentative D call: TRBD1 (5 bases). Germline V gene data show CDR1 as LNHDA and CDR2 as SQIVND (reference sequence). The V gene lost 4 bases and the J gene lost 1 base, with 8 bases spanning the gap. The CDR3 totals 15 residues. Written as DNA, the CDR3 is TGTGCCAGTAGTACCCCAGGGTCTGGGGCCAACGTCCTGACTTTC. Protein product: CASSTPGSGANVLTF.

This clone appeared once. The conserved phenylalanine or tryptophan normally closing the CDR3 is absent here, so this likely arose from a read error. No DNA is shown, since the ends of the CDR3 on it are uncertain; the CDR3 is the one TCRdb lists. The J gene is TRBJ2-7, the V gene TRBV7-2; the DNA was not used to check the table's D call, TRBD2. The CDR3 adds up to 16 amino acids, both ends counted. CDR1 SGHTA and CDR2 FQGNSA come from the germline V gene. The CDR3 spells CASSLDGTSGRAFIFL.

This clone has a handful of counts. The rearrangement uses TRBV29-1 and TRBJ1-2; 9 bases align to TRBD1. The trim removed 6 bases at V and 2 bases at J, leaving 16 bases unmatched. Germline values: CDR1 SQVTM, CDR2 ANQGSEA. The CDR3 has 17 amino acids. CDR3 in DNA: TGCAGCGTCATACCCGGGACAGGGAAAGGGGGCAACTATGGCTACACCTTC. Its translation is CSVIPGTGKGGNYGYTF.

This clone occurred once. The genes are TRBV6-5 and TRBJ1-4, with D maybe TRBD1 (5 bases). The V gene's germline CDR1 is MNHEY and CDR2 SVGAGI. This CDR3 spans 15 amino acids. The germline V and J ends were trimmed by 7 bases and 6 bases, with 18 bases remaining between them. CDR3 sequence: CASNLLRGVDEKLFF. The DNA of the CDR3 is TGTGCCAGCAATCTCCTCCGGGGGGTGGATGAAAAACTGTTTTTT.

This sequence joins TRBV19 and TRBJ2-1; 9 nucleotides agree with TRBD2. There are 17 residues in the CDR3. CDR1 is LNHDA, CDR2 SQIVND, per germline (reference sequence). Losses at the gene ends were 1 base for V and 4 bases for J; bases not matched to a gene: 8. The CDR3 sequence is CASSIGGRGGSYNEQFF. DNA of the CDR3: TGTGCCAGTAGTATAGGCGGGCGGGGGGGCTCTTACAATGAGCAGTTCTTC.

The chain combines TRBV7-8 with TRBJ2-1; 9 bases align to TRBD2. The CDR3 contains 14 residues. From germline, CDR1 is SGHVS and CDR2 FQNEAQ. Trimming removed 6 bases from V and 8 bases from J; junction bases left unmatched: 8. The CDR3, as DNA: TGTGCCAGCAGATCCGGGGTAGCGGGAGATGAGCAGTTCTTC. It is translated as CASRSGVAGDEQFF.

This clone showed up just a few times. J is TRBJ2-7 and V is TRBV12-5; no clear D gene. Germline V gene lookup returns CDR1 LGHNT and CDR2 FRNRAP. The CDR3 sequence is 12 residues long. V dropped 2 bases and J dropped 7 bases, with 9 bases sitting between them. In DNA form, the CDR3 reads TGTGCTAGTGGTTTGCCCAGGATTGAGCAGTACTTC. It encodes CASGLPRIEQYF. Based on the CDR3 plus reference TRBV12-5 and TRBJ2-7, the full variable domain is DARVTQTPRHKVTEMGQEVTMRCQPILGHNTVFWYRQTMMQGLELLAYFRNRAPLDDSGMPKDRFSAEMPDATLATLKIQPSEPRDSAVYFCASGLPRIEQYFGPGTRLTVT.

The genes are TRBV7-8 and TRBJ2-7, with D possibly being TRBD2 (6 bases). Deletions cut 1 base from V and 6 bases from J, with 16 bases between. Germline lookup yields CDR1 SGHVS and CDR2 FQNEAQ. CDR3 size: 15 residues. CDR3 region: CASSLDSGRGSEQYF. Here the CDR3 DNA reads TGTGCCAGCAGCTTAGATTCCGGGAGAGGGTCCGAGCAGTACTTC. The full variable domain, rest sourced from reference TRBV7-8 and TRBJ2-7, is GAGVSQSPRYKVAKRGQDVALRCDPISGHVSLFWYQQALGQGPEFLTYFQNEAQLDKSGLPSDRFFAERPEGSVSTLKIQRTQQEDSAVYLCASSLDSGRGSEQYFGPGTRLTVT.

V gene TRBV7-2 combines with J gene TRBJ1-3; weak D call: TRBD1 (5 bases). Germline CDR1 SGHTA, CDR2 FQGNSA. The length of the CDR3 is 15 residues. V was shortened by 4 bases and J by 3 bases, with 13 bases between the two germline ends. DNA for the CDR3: TGTGCCAGCAGCTCTCAAGGGGCGGTTGGAAACACCATATATTTT. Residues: CASSSQGAVGNTIYF.

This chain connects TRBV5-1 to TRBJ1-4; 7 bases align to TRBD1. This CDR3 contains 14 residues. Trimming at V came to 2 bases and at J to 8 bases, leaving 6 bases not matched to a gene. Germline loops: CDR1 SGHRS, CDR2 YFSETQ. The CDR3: CASSLGGGREKLFF. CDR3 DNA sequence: TGCGCCAGCAGCTTAGGGGGCGGGCGAGAAAAACTGTTTTTT.

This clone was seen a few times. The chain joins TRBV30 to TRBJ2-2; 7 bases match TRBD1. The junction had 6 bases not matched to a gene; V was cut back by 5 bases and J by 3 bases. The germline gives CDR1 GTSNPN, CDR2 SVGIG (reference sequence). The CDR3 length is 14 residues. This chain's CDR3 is CAWDTGTDTGELFF. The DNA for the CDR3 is TGTGCCTGGGACACCGGGACAGACACCGGGGAGCTGTTTTTT.

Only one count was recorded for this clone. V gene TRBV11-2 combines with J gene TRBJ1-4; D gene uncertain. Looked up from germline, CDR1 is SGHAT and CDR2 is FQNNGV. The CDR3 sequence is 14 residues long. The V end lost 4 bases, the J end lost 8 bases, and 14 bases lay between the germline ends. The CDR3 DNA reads TGTGCCAGCAGCTCCCCACGGGGTAGAGAAAAACTGTTTTTT. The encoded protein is CASSSPRGREKLFF.

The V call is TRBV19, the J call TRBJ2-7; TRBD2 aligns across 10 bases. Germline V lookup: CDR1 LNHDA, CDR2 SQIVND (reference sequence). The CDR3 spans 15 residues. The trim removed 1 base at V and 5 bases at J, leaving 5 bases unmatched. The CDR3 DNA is TGTGCCAGTAGTATAGTTAGCGGGAGGCTCAACGAGCAGTACTTC. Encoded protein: CASSIVSGRLNEQYF.

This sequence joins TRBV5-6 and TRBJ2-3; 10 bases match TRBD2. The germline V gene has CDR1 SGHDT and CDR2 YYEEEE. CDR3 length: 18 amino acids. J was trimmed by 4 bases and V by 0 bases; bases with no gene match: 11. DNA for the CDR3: TGTGCCAGCAGCTTGGGGTCTTTGGGAGCGGGAGGGGCAGATACGCAGTATTTT. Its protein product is CASSLGSLGAGGADTQYF.

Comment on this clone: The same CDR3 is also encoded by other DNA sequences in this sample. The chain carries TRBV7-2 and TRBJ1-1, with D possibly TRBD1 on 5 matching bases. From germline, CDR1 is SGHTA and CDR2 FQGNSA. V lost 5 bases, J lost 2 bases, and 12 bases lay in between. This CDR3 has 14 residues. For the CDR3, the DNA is TGTGCCAGCAGCCGCGAGGGGACTAACACTGAAGCTTTCTTT. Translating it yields CASSREGTNTEAFF.

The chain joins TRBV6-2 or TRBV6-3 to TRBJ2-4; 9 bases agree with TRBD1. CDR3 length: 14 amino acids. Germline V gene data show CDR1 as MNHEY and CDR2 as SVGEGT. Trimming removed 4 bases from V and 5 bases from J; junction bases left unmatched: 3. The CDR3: CASSWGQGENIQYF. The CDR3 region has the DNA TGTGCCAGCAGTTGGGGACAGGGCGAAAACATTCAGTACTTC.

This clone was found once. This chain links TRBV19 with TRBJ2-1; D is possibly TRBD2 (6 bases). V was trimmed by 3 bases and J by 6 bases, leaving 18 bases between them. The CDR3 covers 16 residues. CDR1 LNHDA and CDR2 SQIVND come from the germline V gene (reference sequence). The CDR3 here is CASSIGDTGLGNEQFF. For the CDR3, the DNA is TGTGCCAGTAGTATTGGTGACACGGGACTGGGCAATGAGCAGTTCTTC. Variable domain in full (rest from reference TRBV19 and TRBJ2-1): DGGITQSPKYLFRKEGQNVTLSCEQNLNHDAMYWYRQDPGQGLRLIYYSQIVNDFQKGDIAEGYSVSREKKESFPLTVTSAQKNPTAFYLCASSIGDTGLGNEQFFGPGTRLTVL.

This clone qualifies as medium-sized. CDR3 in DNA: TGCGCCACCGGGGGGTCGAACACTGAAGCTTTCTTT. Translated: CATGGSNTEAFF. The rearrangement joins TRBV10-1 to TRBJ1-1; tentative D call: TRBD1 (5 bases). Trimming removed 10 bases from V and 1 base from J, with 10 bases in between. Per the germline V gene, CDR1 is WNHNN and CDR2 is SYGVQD (reference sequence). CDR3 length equals 12 residues.

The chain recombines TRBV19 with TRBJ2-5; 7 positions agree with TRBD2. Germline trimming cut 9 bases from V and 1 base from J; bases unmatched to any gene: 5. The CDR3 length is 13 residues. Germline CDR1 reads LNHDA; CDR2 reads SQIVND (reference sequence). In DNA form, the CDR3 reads TGTGCCAGGGCGACTAGCCGCCAAGAGACCCAGTACTTC. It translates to CARATSRQETQYF.